This TCR beta chain is from a study of blood T cells in healthy people across ages. This clonotype was seen only a few times. A second roughly 6 to 11 cycle PCR used barcoded and J-beta primers. Researchers report that a template-switch adaptor with 12 random nucleotides tagged each cDNA molecule. TCRdb reprocessed the 5' RACE reads via MiXCR and lists one record per CDR3 protein. The table includes roughly 680,000 distinct CDR3 sequences, about 52% detected once. The sequencing input was blood. The sequence derives from a woman aged 55-75 years in good health.

The CDR3 spells CASSRQPGKSYEQYF. The CDR3 nucleotides read TGTGCCAGCAGCCGCCAGCCAGGGAAATCCTACGAGCAGTACTTC. The chain links TRBV7-9 to TRBJ2-7; D possibly corresponds to TRBD1 (5 bases). The CDR3 covers 15 residues. V lost 5 bases, J lost 1 base, and 15 bases lay in between. Germline values: CDR1 SEHNR, CDR2 FQNEAQ (reference sequence). The full variable domain, rest sourced from reference TRBV7-9 and TRBJ2-7, is DTGVSQNPRHKITKRGQNVTFRCDPISEHNRLYWYRQTLGQGPEFLTYFQNEAQLEKSRLLSDRFSAERPKGSFSTLEIQRTEQGDSAMYLCASSRQPGKSYEQYFGPGTRLTVT.